Below are 15 T cell receptor beta chains sequenced from a single sample in a study of blood T cell repertoires in COVID-19. This table comes from immunoSEQ multiplex PCR, and its TCRdb copy is limited to in-frame clones, with some not included. The sample holds about 150,000 clones, around 80% seen once. The sequenced sample consisted of PBMCs or T cells enriched from blood (not recorded which). The receptors were sampled from a woman aged 50 to 65 who had recovered from COVID-19.

V usage is TRBV19 and J usage is TRBJ1-2; 10 nucleotides agree with TRBD1. Germline lookup yields CDR1 LNHDA and CDR2 SQIVND (reference sequence). The ends lost 5 bases at V and 6 bases at J; junction bases unmatched: 6. The CDR3 is made up of 14 amino acids. DNA for the CDR3: TGTGCCAGTAGTTCCGACAGGGGGCGTCATGGCTACACCTTC. Protein product: CASSSDRGRHGYTF. The whole variable domain, filled in from reference TRBV19 and TRBJ1-2, reads DGGITQSPKYLFRKEGQNVTLSCEQNLNHDAMYWYRQDPGQGLRLIYYSQIVNDFQKGDIAEGYSVSREKKESFPLTVTSAQKNPTAFYLCASSSDRGRHGYTFGSGTRLTVV.

This chain links TRBV11-3 with TRBJ2-7, with 7 bases fitting TRBD2. J was trimmed by 1 base and V by 3 bases; bases with no gene match: 0. The CDR3 loop spans 13 amino acids. The V gene's germline CDR1 is SGHNT and CDR2 YENEEA. The CDR3 reads CASSFGGSYEQYF. CDR3 nucleotide sequence: TGTGCCAGCAGCTTCGGGGGGTCCTACGAGCAGTACTTC.

The chain couples TRBV25-1 to TRBJ1-1, with 12 bases lining up with TRBD1. Trimming cost V 7 bases and J 5 bases; bases outside gene matches: 11. This CDR3 has 16 amino acids. From germline, CDR1 is MGHDK and CDR2 SYGVNS. The chain's CDR3 is CASTRDRGLLRTEAFF. CDR3 bases: TGTGCCAGCACCCGGGACAGGGGGCTTTTAAGAACTGAAGCTTTCTTT.

This clone was seen repeatedly, ten times or more. The chain employs TRBV4-2 and TRBJ1-1, with 12 bases aligning to TRBD1. V gave up 4 bases and J gave up 8 bases; unmatched junction bases: 11. CDR3 size: 16 residues. The germline gives CDR1 LGHNA, CDR2 YNFKEQ. The CDR3 spells CASSPGTGGSTLEAFF. The CDR3 DNA reads as TGTGCCAGCAGCCCAGGGACAGGGGGCTCCACATTGGAAGCTTTCTTT.

This sequence joins TRBV7-2 and TRBJ2-5; 14 bases are shared with TRBD2. The CDR3 is made up of 18 amino acids. Trimming cost V 4 bases and J 5 bases; bases outside gene matches: 12. Germline CDR1 SGHTA, CDR2 FQGNSA. The DNA of the CDR3 is TGTGCCAGCAGCTCGCTAGCGTTGACTAGCGGGGGGGCGGAGACCCAGTACTTC. Translating it yields CASSSLALTSGGAETQYF.

V is TRBV7-3 and J is TRBJ1-2; TRBD1 agrees at 9 bases. Germline assignment: CDR1 SGHTA and CDR2 FQGTGA. The CDR3 contains 14 residues. The V gene end was trimmed by 2 bases and the J gene end by 4 bases; junction bases not matched to a gene: 2. DNA for the CDR3: TGTGCCAGCAGCTTAGGACAGGGGATCTATGGCTACACCTTC. It specifies CASSLGQGIYGYTF.

The chain couples TRBV9 to TRBJ2-1; tentatively, D is TRBD1 (6 bases). Germline V gives CDR1 SGDLS, CDR2 YYNGEE. This CDR3 has 15 residues. With 0 bases removed from V and 6 bases from J, the gap between germline ends came to 13 bases. As DNA, the CDR3 is TGTGCCAGCAGCGTAGTAAGGCAGGGGATCAATGAGCAGTTCTTC. It encodes CASSVVRQGINEQFF.

The J gene is TRBJ1-2, the V gene TRBV7-8; maybe TRBD1 (5 bases). Germline CDR1 reads SGHVS; CDR2 reads FQNEAQ. V shed 5 bases and J shed 5 bases, with 12 bases lying between them. The CDR3 sequence is 13 residues long. CDR3 bases: TGTGCCAGCAGCCCTCGGACACCATATGGCTACACCTTC. Protein: CASSPRTPYGYTF.

The J gene is TRBJ1-2, the V gene TRBV5-1; 9 positions agree with TRBD1. Germline CDR1 and CDR2: SGHRS and YFSETQ. This CDR3 is built from 16 residues. V was pared by 4 bases and J by 1 base, with 8 bases of the junction left unmatched. CDR3 DNA sequence: TGCGCCAGCAGCCCCGGGACAGGGATGAGTAACTATGGCTACACCTTC. Protein product: CASSPGTGMSNYGYTF.

This clone was seen a handful of times. The chain has TRBV3-1 (or the pseudogene TRBV3-2) and TRBJ1-5; no reliable D call. This CDR3 is built from 13 residues. The V and J ends lost 1 base and 11 bases respectively, with 12 bases between them. Germline values: CDR1 LGHDT, CDR2 YNNKEL (reference sequence). The CDR3 DNA follows: TGTGCCAGCAGCCAAGGGTCCCGAACAGCCCAGCATTTT. Protein sequence: CASSQGSRTAQHF.

The rearrangement uses TRBV11-2 and TRBJ1-1; a weak D match, TRBD1 (6 bases). CDR1 and CDR2 from the germline V gene are SGHAT and FQNNGV. There are 15 residues in the CDR3. V was pared by 5 bases and J by 0 bases, with 13 bases between. CDR3 loop: CASSLRQGMNTEAFF. CDR3 DNA sequence: TGTGCCAGCAGCCTCCGCCAGGGGATGAACACTGAAGCTTTCTTT.

This chain joins TRBV7-2 and TRBJ2-2; perhaps TRBD1 as D (5 bases). From germline, CDR1 is SGHTA and CDR2 FQGNSA. Trimming took off 6 bases at V and 10 bases at J, with 18 bases between the two ends. The CDR3 has 14 amino acids. The CDR3 region is CASRGPWRKEELFF. CDR3 nucleotides: TGTGCCAGCAGGGGGCCTTGGCGGAAAGAGGAGCTGTTTTTT. Complete variable domain (other parts from reference TRBV7-2 and TRBJ2-2): GAGVSQSPSNKVTEKGKDVELRCDPISGHTALYWYRQSLGQGLEFLIYFQGNSAPDKSGLPSDRFSAERTGGSVSTLTIQRTQQEDSAVYLCASRGPWRKEELFFGEGSRLTVL.

This chain joins TRBV23-1 and TRBJ1-6; D gene unclear. TRBV23-1 is known as an ORF, though its function is uncertain. This CDR3 spans 17 amino acids. Trimming pared 1 base from V and 10 bases from J, leaving 20 bases between. CDR3 region: CASSQCSGCRYLSPLHF. The CDR3 DNA follows: TGCGCCAGCAGTCAATGTTCGGGGTGCCGGTATTTGTCACCCCTCCACTTT.

This clone showed up just a few times. The chain carries TRBV4-2 and TRBJ2-3; 12 nucleotides line up with TRBD2. This CDR3 is 15 amino acids long. V dropped 6 bases and J dropped 4; count of bases not matched to a gene: 5. Germline lookup yields CDR1 LGHNA and CDR2 YNFKEQ. This chain's CDR3 is CASSPSGGAADTQYF. CDR3 bases: TGTGCCAGCAGTCCTAGCGGGGGGGCGGCAGATACGCAGTATTTT.

The V and J genes are TRBV7-9 and TRBJ2-3, with no clear D. From germline, CDR1 is SEHNR and CDR2 FQNEAQ (reference sequence). The CDR3 loop spans 15 amino acids. V dropped 2 bases and J dropped 1 base, with 10 bases sitting between them. CDR3 sequence (DNA): TGTGCCAGCAGCTTAAGTAGTCCTGGCACAGATACGCAGTATTTT. Residues: CASSLSSPGTDTQYF.